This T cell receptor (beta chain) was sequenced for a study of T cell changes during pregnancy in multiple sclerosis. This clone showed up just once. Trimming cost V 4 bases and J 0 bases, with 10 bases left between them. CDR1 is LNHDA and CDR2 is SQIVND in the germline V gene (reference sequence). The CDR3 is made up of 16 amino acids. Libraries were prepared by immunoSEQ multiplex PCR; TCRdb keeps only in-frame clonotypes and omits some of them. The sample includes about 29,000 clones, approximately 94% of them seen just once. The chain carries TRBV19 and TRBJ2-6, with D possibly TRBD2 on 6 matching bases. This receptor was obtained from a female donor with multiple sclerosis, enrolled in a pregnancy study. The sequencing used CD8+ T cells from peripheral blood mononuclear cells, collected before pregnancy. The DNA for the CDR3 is TGTGCCAGTAGTACCCGCGGGGTCTCTGGGGCCAACGTCCTGACTTTC. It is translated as CASSTRGVSGANVLTF.